Shown below are 23 T cell receptor beta chains from a single sample sequenced in a study of control samples from healthy donors and cancer patients. Assay used: immunoSEQ multiplex PCR; TCRdb lists only in-frame clones, some missing. The sample holds under 85,000 clones, approximately 89% seen once. Sequenced sample: PBMCs. These receptors originate from a man aged 55-75 years with colorectal cancer.

The chain recombines TRBV14 with TRBJ2-7, with D unclear. CDR1 SGHDN and CDR2 FVKESK come from the germline V gene. V shed 0 bases and J shed 3 bases, with 15 bases lying between them. CDR3 size: 16 residues. CDR3 protein: CASSQDARSSFYEQYF. The CDR3 nucleotides are TGTGCCAGCAGCCAAGATGCCAGGTCCTCATTCTACGAGCAGTACTTC.

The genes are TRBV30 and TRBJ1-6; 10 nucleotides match TRBD1. V lost 1 base to trimming and J lost 5 bases; unmatched junction nucleotides: 8. Germline V gene sequence: CDR1 GTSNPN, CDR2 SVGIG (reference sequence). The CDR3 runs 17 residues. The CDR3 DNA reads as TGTGCCTGGAGTGCCCCGACAGGGGGCCAGGATAATTCACCCCTCCACTTT. Amino acid sequence: CAWSAPTGGQDNSPLHF.

The chain uses TRBV5-1 and TRBJ2-7; 10 bases align to TRBD1. The CDR3 length is 14 residues. Trimming removed 4 bases from V and 2 bases from J; junction bases left unmatched: 3. Looked up from germline, CDR1 is SGHRS and CDR2 is YFSETQ. CDR3 bases: TGCGCCAGCAGCCACGGACAGGGGGCCTACGAGCAGTACTTC. It translates to CASSHGQGAYEQYF.

The chain combines TRBV3-1 (or the pseudogene TRBV3-2) with TRBJ2-3, with TRBD2 identical over 9 bases. V trimming: 4 bases; J trimming: 7 bases; junction bases outside the gene matches: 6. The germline V gene has CDR1 LGHDT and CDR2 YNNKEL (reference sequence). The CDR3 has 14 residues. Written as DNA, the CDR3 is TGTGCCAGCAGCCGCGGGGGGGCTGGATATACGCAGTATTTT. It is translated as CASSRGGAGYTQYF.

This clone occurred once. The J gene is TRBJ2-7, the V gene TRBV20-1; a possible D gene is TRBD1 (5 bases). Germline CDR1 DFQATT, CDR2 SNEGSKA (reference sequence). This CDR3 is built from 11 residues. Trimming left V 7 bases short and J 5 bases short, with 12 bases between. CDR3 sequence (DNA): TGCAGTGTTGATGGGGCCCACGAGCAGTACTTC. Protein sequence: CSVDGAHEQYF.

The V call is TRBV5-1, the J call TRBJ2-1; 10 bases agree with TRBD1. This CDR3 has 17 residues. CDR1 SGHRS and CDR2 YFSETQ come from the germline V gene. V lost 3 bases to trimming and J lost 0 bases; unmatched junction nucleotides: 6. CDR3 in DNA: TGCGCCAGCAGCTCCGGACAGGGGGAACGCTCCTACAATGAGCAGTTCTTC. Its translation is CASSSGQGERSYNEQFF.

The chain combines TRBV30 with TRBJ2-5; D remains unclear. The germline gives CDR1 GTSNPN, CDR2 SVGIG (reference sequence). Trimming shortened V by 0 bases and J by 0 bases, and 8 bases separated the two germline ends. The CDR3 contains 14 residues. The CDR3 DNA is TGTGCCTGGAGTGTGGGGTGGTACCAAGAGACCCAGTACTTC. Amino acid sequence: CAWSVGWYQETQYF.

In its sample, this clone was seen once. The chain employs TRBV24-1 and TRBJ2-1, with D possibly being TRBD1 or TRBD2 (5 bases each). This CDR3 is 15 amino acids long. The germline CDR1 and CDR2 sequences are KGHDR and SFDVKD. The ends were cut back, 0 bases at V and 7 bases at J, with 12 bases in the middle. The CDR3 sequence is CATSDLGDRSNEQFF. CDR3 coding DNA: TGTGCCACCAGTGATTTGGGGGACCGCTCTAATGAGCAGTTCTTC.

The chain uses TRBV3-1 (or the pseudogene TRBV3-2) and TRBJ1-6, with unresolved D. Trimming took off 1 base at V and 16 bases at J, with 17 bases between the two ends. Germline V gives CDR1 LGHDT, CDR2 YNNKEL (reference sequence). This CDR3 region has 14 residues. The CDR3 region is CASSQGLEGTPLHF. Written as DNA, the CDR3 is TGTGCCAGCAGCCAAGGATTAGAGGGAACCCCTCTCCACTTT.

V is TRBV15 and J is TRBJ2-5; 10 bases are a match to TRBD1. Trimming removed 3 bases from V and 5 bases from J; junction bases left unmatched: 6. The CDR3 is 15 residues long. Germline V lookup: CDR1 LNHNV, CDR2 YYDKDF (reference sequence). The CDR3 reads CATSRDRGSGETQYF. CDR3 coding DNA: TGTGCCACCAGCAGGGACAGGGGGTCTGGGGAGACCCAGTACTTC.

The chain combines TRBV19 with TRBJ1-5; 8 positions agree with TRBD1. The CDR3 loop spans 15 amino acids. Trimming at V came to 11 bases and at J to 7 bases, leaving 16 bases not matched to a gene. Germline V gene lookup returns CDR1 LNHDA and CDR2 SQIVND (reference sequence). Here the CDR3 reads CASQASGGFRQPQHF. Written as DNA, the CDR3 is TGTGCCTCCCAGGCGTCAGGGGGCTTTAGGCAGCCCCAGCATTTT.

The rearrangement links TRBV5-5 to TRBJ1-2, with D uncertain. The V and J ends lost 1 base and 6 bases respectively, with 7 bases between them. The CDR3 spans 12 residues. CDR1 SGHKS and CDR2 YYEKEE come from the germline V gene (reference sequence). DNA for the CDR3: TGTGCCAGCAGCTTGAGCCAGAATGGCTACACCTTC. Amino acids: CASSLSQNGYTF.

The V call is TRBV4-2, the J call TRBJ2-5, with D possibly TRBD2 on 6 matching bases. CDR3 length: 15 residues. Trimming removed 1 base at V and 1 base at J, with 10 bases between. Per germline, CDR1 LGHNA and CDR2 YNFKEQ. DNA for the CDR3: TGTGCCAGCAGCCAAGCTGGCGGGGTCCAAGAGACCCAGTACTTC. It specifies CASSQAGGVQETQYF.

The chain couples TRBV19 to TRBJ1-1, with 8 bases that match TRBD1. CDR1 and CDR2 from the germline V gene are LNHDA and SQIVND (reference sequence). The CDR3 extends over 14 amino acids. The J segment lost 5 bases and the V segment lost 7 bases, leaving 9 bases of the junction unmatched. The CDR3 loop is CASNTRTGRTEAFF. DNA of the CDR3: TGTGCCAGTAATACGAGGACAGGGCGGACTGAAGCTTTCTTT.

The chain has TRBV9 and TRBJ2-2; 11 nucleotides match TRBD2. V shed 2 bases and J 1 base; nucleotides not matched to a gene: 7. Germline assignment: CDR1 SGDLS and CDR2 YYNGEE. CDR3 length: 18 amino acids. The DNA for the CDR3 is TGTGCCAGCAGCGTTCTCCATGGGACTAGCGGGAACACCGGGGAGCTGTTTTTT. Protein product: CASSVLHGTSGNTGELFF.

V is TRBV6-6 and J is TRBJ2-3; D is perhaps TRBD2 (7 bases). Germline V gives CDR1 MNHNY, CDR2 SVGAGI (reference sequence). This CDR3 is 16 amino acids long. The V gene lost 6 bases and the J gene lost 4 bases, with 20 bases spanning the gap. The CDR3 coding sequence is TGTGCCAGCAGCCCCCCGCCGGGGGGCAGGGCAGATACGCAGTATTTT. It is translated as CASSPPPGGRADTQYF.

V usage is TRBV5-1 and J usage is TRBJ1-6, with D possibly matching TRBD1 (6 bases). Trimming cost V 1 base and J 8 bases, with 13 bases left between them. CDR1 and CDR2 from the germline V gene are SGHRS and YFSETQ. The CDR3 loop spans 15 amino acids. CDR3 nucleotide sequence: TGCGCCAGCAGCTTGCGGCAGGGGCCGGATTCACCCCTCCACTTT. This gives the protein CASSLRQGPDSPLHF.

This chain's CDR3 is CASSEVGRVMNTGELFF. The CDR3 DNA sequence: TGTGCCAGCAGTGAGGTCGGGAGGGTAATGAACACCGGGGAGCTGTTTTTT. The chain has TRBV2 and TRBJ2-2, with 8 bases identical to TRBD2. The CDR3 runs to 17 residues. Germline CDR1 is SNHLY and CDR2 is FYNNEI. V lost 3 bases, J lost 1 base, and 7 bases stayed unmatched.

The rearrangement uses TRBV4-2 and TRBJ1-5; 8 bases are a match to TRBD1. CDR3 length: 17 residues. The germline CDR1 and CDR2 sequences are LGHNA and YNFKEQ. Losses at the gene ends were 0 bases for V and 7 bases for J; bases not matched to a gene: 11. The CDR3 here is CASSQEVRTGRMQPQHF. The CDR3 DNA follows: TGTGCCAGCAGCCAAGAGGTTCGGACAGGGCGTATGCAGCCCCAGCATTTT.

CDR3 sequence (DNA): TGTGCCAGCAGCCCCGGCGGCGCCCGTCCTTCAGATACGCAGTATTTT. Protein product: CASSPGGARPSDTQYF. The V gene is TRBV7-2, the J gene TRBJ2-3; no firm D call. With 5 bases removed from V and 4 bases from J, the gap between germline ends came to 19 bases. This CDR3 has 16 residues. CDR1 SGHTA and CDR2 FQGNSA come from the germline V gene.

DNA for the CDR3: TGTGCCAGCAGCCGCCCTTTGACAGGCACAGATACGCAGTATTTT. This encodes CASSRPLTGTDTQYF. V and J are TRBV7-8 and TRBJ2-3; TRBD1 is a possible D gene (5 bases). The V gene's germline CDR1 is SGHVS and CDR2 FQNEAQ. This CDR3 region has 15 residues. V lost 5 bases to trimming and J lost 1 base, with 13 bases between them.

J is TRBJ2-7 and V is TRBV10-1; D not certain. Per the germline V gene, CDR1 is WNHNN and CDR2 is SYGVQD (reference sequence). Trimming stripped 4 bases from V and 3 bases from J, with 10 bases between. This CDR3 has 13 residues. CDR3 amino acids: CASSVHSNYEQYF. The CDR3 region has the DNA TGCGCCAGCAGTGTTCACAGCAACTACGAGCAGTACTTC.

The rearrangement joins TRBV14 to TRBJ2-2; D is ambiguous. Germline V lookup: CDR1 SGHDN, CDR2 FVKESK. The CDR3 length is 17 residues. Trimming took 1 base from V and 0 from J, leaving 12 bases between them. CDR3: CASSQGTRRPNTGELFF. The DNA for the CDR3 is TGTGCCAGCAGCCAAGGGACGAGGAGACCGAACACCGGGGAGCTGTTTTTT. Full variable domain (missing parts from reference TRBV14 and TRBJ2-2): EAGVTQFPSHSVIEKGQTVTLRCDPISGHDNLYWYRRVMGKEIKFLLHFVKESKQDESGMPNNRFLAERTGGTYSTLKVQPAELEDSGVYFCASSQGTRRPNTGELFFGEGSRLTVL.